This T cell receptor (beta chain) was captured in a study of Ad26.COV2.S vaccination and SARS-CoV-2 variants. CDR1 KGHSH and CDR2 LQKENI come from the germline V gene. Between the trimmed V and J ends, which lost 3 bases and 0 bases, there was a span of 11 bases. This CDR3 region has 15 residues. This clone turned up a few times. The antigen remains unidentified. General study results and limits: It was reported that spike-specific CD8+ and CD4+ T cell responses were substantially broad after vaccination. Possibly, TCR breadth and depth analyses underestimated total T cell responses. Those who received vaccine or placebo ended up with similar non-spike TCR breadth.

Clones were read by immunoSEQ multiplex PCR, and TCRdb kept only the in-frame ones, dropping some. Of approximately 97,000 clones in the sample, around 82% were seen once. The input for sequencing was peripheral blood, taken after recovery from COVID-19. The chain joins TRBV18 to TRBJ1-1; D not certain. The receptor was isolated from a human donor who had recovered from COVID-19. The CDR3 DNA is TGTGCCAGCTCACCGCTCCCGAGCATGAACACTGAAGCTTTCTTT. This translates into CASSPLPSMNTEAFF. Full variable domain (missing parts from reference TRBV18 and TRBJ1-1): NAGVMQNPRHLVRRRGQEARLRCSPMKGHSHVYWYRQLPEEGLKFMVYLQKENIIDESGMPKERFSAEFPKEGPSILRIQQVVRGDSAAYFCASSPLPSMNTEAFFGQGTRLTVV.